The clone carrying this TCR beta chain was recorded a few times. No antigen is known for it. This entry belongs to a study of CD8 T cells in ankylosing spondylitis. From the 5' RACE reads, TCRdb called clonotypes with MiXCR, one entry per CDR3 protein. The top ten clones hold 1.1% of a sample with approximately 340,000 distinct CDR3 sequences, roughly 14% of them seen once. Points from the study as a whole: A motif of 7 to 9 highly homologous TCR beta variants was seen as apparently characteristic of ankylosing spondylitis blood. Reported data indicate significant enrichment of disease-linked clones within matched ankylosing spondylitis synovial fluid.

Trimming shortened V by 2 bases and J by 4 bases, and 23 bases separated the two germline ends. CDR1 and CDR2 from the germline V gene are SGHVS and FQNEAQ. This CDR3 contains 19 residues. V is TRBV7-8 and J is TRBJ2-2, with a weak D call TRBD1 (5 bases). Specimen: blood, either unsorted or a sorted T cell fraction (not recorded which). The clonotype originates from a male donor with ankylosing spondylitis or in good health (not recorded which). The chain's CDR3 is CASSLIYRPDAKITGELFF. CDR3 bases: TGTGCCAGCAGCTTAATTTACAGGCCCGACGCAAAAATCACCGGGGAGCTGTTTTTT.